The following is a T cell receptor beta chain sequence with its context. Its antigen is unknown. The junction and the germline gene differ at one end; a read error may be behind it. Germline CDR1 is SEHNR and CDR2 is FQNEAQ (reference sequence). This CDR3 contains 14 residues. 13 Jbeta primers and 60 Vbeta primers were used for the PCR. Per the authors' pipeline: Unique TCR beta chains totaled some 80 million in a later count, with roughly 10 million of them shared. Here immunoSEQ multiplex PCR was the method, and the copy in TCRdb shows in-frame clones only, minus some. For V, J and clone size, that table is used; D and trimming come from the DNA. The sample records roughly 200,000 clones, 70% to 80% being singletons. This sample was included in a study of cytomegalovirus exposure and HLA in healthy donors. Overall study results and limits: In terms of immune exposure information, only CMV serostatus was available.

Sequenced: PBMCs. This receptor was identified in a man in his fifties or sixties in good health and CMV-seronegative. The chain recombines TRBV7-9 with TRBJ2-7; TRBD1 aligns across 8 bases. The CDR3 loop is CSSSFTGTGYEQYF. CDR3 DNA: TGTTCCAGCAGCTTCACCGGGACAGGCTACGAGCAGTACTTC.